The clone carrying this T cell receptor (beta chain) occurred a few times. Produced via immunoSEQ multiplex PCR; TCRdb's table is partial and in-frame only. The data hold some 99,000 clones, with roughly 80% observed a single time. This sample is drawn from a study of blood T cell repertoires in COVID-19. The germline gives CDR1 LNHDA, CDR2 SQIVND (reference sequence). The V end lost 6 bases, the J end lost 0 bases, and 9 bases lay between the germline ends. The CDR3 is made up of 14 amino acids. This chain links TRBV19 with TRBJ1-3; no clear D. The material sequenced was peripheral blood. This TCR came from a woman older than 75 with acute or convalescent COVID-19. In DNA form, the CDR3 reads TGTGCCAGTAGACCAGGAAGCTCTGGAAACACCATATATTTT. It specifies CASRPGSSGNTIYF.